This is a list of T cell receptor beta chains from one sample in a study of T cell repertoires in cytomegalovirus infection. Via MiXCR, TCRdb re-called the reads, giving one row per CDR3 protein. The table has just under 500,000 distinct CDR3 sequences, around 30% seen once. The antigens for these receptors are not known. Sequencing was performed on cultured PBMCs, taken from culture after CMV antigen stimulation. The origin of the receptors is a human donor in good health (CMV status not recorded). Some clones in this sample may be carry-over from other donors' samples. CDR3s include the opening cysteine and the closing phenylalanine or tryptophan. Each record gives: V gene, D gene, J gene, clone size, CDR3 protein, CDR3 DNA. D genes are given only for firm matches. Not all rows give a size; the values are once, few, many and, for expanded clones, a class.

>TRBV6-2/TRBV6-3|NA|TRBJ2-7|few
CASRSLATALTYEQYF
TGTGCCAGCAGATCCCTCGCGACAGCGTTAACATACGAGCAGTACTTC
>TRBV20-1|NA|TRBJ2-2|NA
CSAARYGELFF
TGCAGTGCGGCTAGATACGGGGAGCTGTTTTTT
>TRBV28|NA|TRBJ1-2|few
CASTPSGFYGYTF
TGTGCCAGCACCCCGTCTGGCTTCTATGGCTACACCTTC
>TRBV6-6|NA|TRBJ1-1|NA
CASGETTMNTEAFF
TGTGCCAGCGGGGAAACAACGATGAACACTGAAGCTTTCTTT
>TRBV12-3/TRBV12-4|NA|TRBJ1-5|NA
CASSFEQGGIGQPQHF
TGTGCCAGCAGTTTCGAACAGGGAGGAATAGGCCAGCCCCAGCATTTT
>TRBV7-2|TRBD2|TRBJ2-1|many
CASSTGLAGGSNEQFF
TGTGCCAGCAGCACGGGACTAGCGGGAGGGAGCAATGAGCAGTTCTTC
>TRBV19|NA|TRBJ2-4|NA
CASSQRLAKNIQYF
TGTGCCAGTAGTCAGAGGCTAGCCAAAAACATTCAGTACTTC
>TRBV7-2|NA|TRBJ2-3|NA
CASSSSPRGADTQYF
TGTGCCAGCAGCTCTAGCCCGCGAGGAGCAGATACGCAGTATTTT
>TRBV5-1|NA|TRBJ1-2|many
CASSLRLQNYGYTF
TGCGCCAGCAGCTTGCGGTTACAGAACTATGGCTACACCTTC
>TRBV7-9|TRBD2|TRBJ2-1|few
CASSHGTRMFF
TGTGCCAGCAGCCACGGGACTAGAATGTTCTTC
>TRBV4-1|TRBD2|TRBJ2-3|NA
CASSQDQTSGSGDTQYF
TGCGCCAGCAGCCAAGACCAGACTAGCGGGAGTGGGGATACGCAGTATTTT
>TRBV2|TRBD2|TRBJ2-1|few
CASRAGGENEQFF
TGTGCCAGCAGGGCGGGAGGAGAGAATGAGCAGTTCTTC
>TRBV7-6|TRBD2|TRBJ2-7|NA
CASSPGGAGDKWYEQYF
TGTGCCAGCAGCCCCGGGGGGGCGGGAGATAAATGGTACGAGCAGTACTTC
>TRBV12-3/TRBV12-4|TRBD1|TRBJ2-5|few
CASRTTGDQETQYF
TGTGCCAGCAGAACCACAGGGGACCAAGAGACCCAGTACTTC
>TRBV14|NA|TRBJ2-3|NA
CASSQLNILTDTQYF
TGTGCCAGCAGCCAACTCAACATACTTACAGATACGCAGTATTTT
>TRBV7-2|NA|TRBJ2-5|few
CASSPLTIGTYMFQETQYF
TGTGCCAGCAGCCCCCTGACCATCGGGACCTACATGTTCCAAGAGACCCAGTACTTC
>TRBV6-2/TRBV6-3|TRBD1|TRBJ2-2|NA
CASSRRGSTGELFF
TGTGCCAGCAGCCGCAGGGGGAGCACCGGGGAGCTGTTTTTT